These 17 T cell receptor beta chains came from one sample sequenced in a study of cytomegalovirus exposure and HLA in healthy donors. Researchers ran the PCR with 60 Vbeta and 13 Jbeta primers. Libraries were prepared by immunoSEQ multiplex PCR; TCRdb keeps only in-frame clonotypes and omits some of them. The sample holds about 120,000 clones, 60% to 80% seen once. Sequencing was carried out using PBMCs. The receptors stem from a male donor in good health and CMV-seronegative.

The chain carries TRBV6-6 and TRBJ2-5; the D is unclear. CDR3 size: 12 residues. CDR1 is MNHNY and CDR2 is SVGAGI in the germline V gene (reference sequence). Trimming removed 2 bases at V and 5 bases at J, with 6 bases between. In DNA, the CDR3 is TGTGCCAGCAGTTACCCAGGCGAGACCCAGTACTTC. The encoded protein is CASSYPGETQYF.

The chain has TRBV2 and TRBJ2-3; D not resolved. The CDR3 totals 13 residues. CDR1 and CDR2 (germline): SNHLY, FYNNEI. For the CDR3, the DNA is TGTGTCCCGATAGTCAAATACACAGATACGCAGTATTTT. It encodes CVPIVKYTDTQYF. Combining the CDR3 with reference TRBV2 and TRBJ2-3 gives the whole variable domain EPEVTQTPSHQVTQMGQEVILRCVPISNHLYFYWYRQILGQKVEFLVSFYNNEISEKSEIFDDQFSVERPDGSNFTLKIRSTKLEDSAMYFCVPIVKYTDTQYFGPGTRLTVL.

This sequence joins TRBV5-6 and TRBJ2-5; TRBD1 might be the D (6 bases). The end of the DNA fits TRBJ2-7 better, so the J call may be wrong. This CDR3 has 13 residues. Germline CDR1 and CDR2: SGHDT and YYEEEE. The CDR3 sequence is CASSTDRAYEQYF. CDR3 nucleotide sequence: TGTGCCAGCAGCACGGACAGAGCCTACGAGCAGTACTTC.

This clone was detected once. In DNA form, the CDR3 reads TGTGCCAGTAGTATAAGACGGACTGCTAACTATGGCTACACCTTC. Its protein is CASSIRRTANYGYTF. This chain connects TRBV19 to TRBJ1-2, with D hard to call. CDR1 LNHDA and CDR2 SQIVND come from the germline V gene (reference sequence). The CDR3 has 15 residues. Trimming removed 2 bases at V and 0 bases at J, with 10 bases between. The variable domain in full, completed from reference TRBV19 and TRBJ1-2, reads DGGITQSPKYLFRKEGQNVTLSCEQNLNHDAMYWYRQDPGQGLRLIYYSQIVNDFQKGDIAEGYSVSREKKESFPLTVTSAQKNPTAFYLCASSIRRTANYGYTFGSGTRLTVV.

The table lists this clone with a count of one. The gene calls are TRBV28 and TRBJ1-4; D call uncertain. The V gene's germline CDR1 is MDHEN and CDR2 SYDVKM. V was shortened by 6 bases and J by 5 bases, with 10 bases between the two germline ends. The length of the CDR3 is 13 residues. This CDR3 is CASSGNFNEKLFF. CDR3 sequence (DNA): TGTGCCAGCAGCGGTAACTTCAATGAAAAACTGTTTTTT.

The rearrangement joins TRBV2 to TRBJ2-2, with no clear D. The CDR3 has 13 amino acids. The V end lost 6 bases, the J end lost 1 base, and 6 bases lay between the germline ends. Germline assignment: CDR1 SNHLY and CDR2 FYNNEI. The CDR3, as DNA: TGTGCCAGCAGCGCGGTGAACACCGGGGAGCTGTTTTTT. The encoded protein is CASSAVNTGELFF.

The genes are TRBV6-5 and TRBJ2-3; 13 bases are a match to TRBD2. J gave up 11 bases and V 9 bases, and 14 bases lay outside the gene matches. The CDR3 has 15 residues. Germline V gene lookup returns CDR1 MNHEY and CDR2 SVGAGI. The CDR3 sequence: CASYPSGLAGVGQYF. CDR3 coding DNA: TGTGCCAGTTACCCCTCAGGACTAGCGGGAGTGGGGCAGTATTTT.

The J gene is TRBJ2-3, the V gene TRBV7-9; perhaps TRBD2 as D (6 bases). From germline, CDR1 is SEHNR and CDR2 FQNEAQ (reference sequence). The V and J ends lost 2 bases and 7 bases respectively, with 16 bases between them. This CDR3 spans 15 amino acids. DNA of the CDR3: TGTGCCAGCAGCTTAACTTTCGGGAGTTTGTATACGCAGTATTTT. Translation: CASSLTFGSLYTQYF.

The chain couples TRBV30 to TRBJ2-5, with 11 nucleotides matching TRBD2. J was trimmed by 9 bases and V by 1 base; bases with no gene match: 13. CDR3 size: 16 residues. Looked up from germline, CDR1 is GTSNPN and CDR2 is SVGIG (reference sequence). The CDR3 loop is CAWSALAGGPKEAQYF. CDR3 in DNA: TGTGCCTGGAGTGCGCTAGCGGGGGGACCCAAGGAGGCCCAGTACTTC.

The chain couples TRBV28 to TRBJ2-7, with 9 bases that match TRBD1. V lost 5 bases to trimming and J lost 3 bases; unmatched junction nucleotides: 8. The CDR3 is made up of 15 amino acids. Per germline, CDR1 MDHEN and CDR2 SYDVKM. The CDR3 region is CASSTPGTGIYEQYF. CDR3 coding DNA: TGTGCCAGCAGTACCCCCGGGACAGGGATCTACGAGCAGTACTTC.

The J gene is TRBJ1-1, the V gene TRBV28; no reliable D call. Germline lookup yields CDR1 MDHEN and CDR2 SYDVKM. The V gene lost 10 bases and the J gene lost 1 base, with 10 bases spanning the gap. The CDR3 spans 12 residues. The DNA for the CDR3 is TGTGCCATCCGGGAGGCGAACACTGAAGCTTTCTTT. Translation: CAIREANTEAFF.

The chain has TRBV5-4 and TRBJ2-7, with 7 bases aligning to TRBD2. CDR1 is SGHNT and CDR2 is YYREEE in the germline V gene (reference sequence). Trimming cost V 4 bases and J 5 bases; bases outside gene matches: 9. CDR3 length: 14 amino acids. CDR3 protein: CASSDWGGEDEQYF. The CDR3 DNA sequence: TGTGCCAGCAGCGACTGGGGAGGGGAGGACGAGCAGTACTTC.

J is TRBJ2-2 and V is TRBV2; perhaps TRBD1 as D (6 bases). Germline V gives CDR1 SNHLY, CDR2 FYNNEI. The V end lost 6 bases, the J end lost 0 bases, and 17 bases lay between the germline ends. This CDR3 is 17 amino acids long. CDR3: CASSFTSGQSNTGELFF. DNA of the CDR3: TGTGCCAGCAGCTTTACTTCGGGACAATCGAACACCGGGGAGCTGTTTTTT.

CDR3 sequence (DNA): TGTGCCAGCAGCCACGGACTCACACAGGGGAAACAGGGTGAAGCTTTCTTT. Translation: CASSHGLTQGKQGEAFF. This chain joins TRBV4-2 and TRBJ1-1, with 7 bases aligning to TRBD1. Germline V gives CDR1 LGHNA, CDR2 YNFKEQ. The V segment lost 3 bases and the J segment 7 bases; nucleotides outside the gene matches: 17. The CDR3 spans 17 residues.

The chain joins TRBV7-8 to TRBJ2-1; 12 bases agree with TRBD1. The germline V gene encodes CDR1 SGHVS and CDR2 FQNEAQ. This CDR3 contains 14 residues. V lost 5 bases to trimming and J lost 8 bases; unmatched junction nucleotides: 4. Written as DNA, the CDR3 is TGTGCCAGCAGCCAGGGACAGGGGGCATATGAGCAGTTCTTC. Amino acid sequence: CASSQGQGAYEQFF.

This clone has a single count. V usage is TRBV4-2 and J usage is TRBJ1-4, with D possibly TRBD1 on 6 matching bases. Between the trimmed V and J ends, which lost 3 bases and 0 bases, there was a span of 8 bases. The CDR3 has 15 amino acids. Per the germline V gene, CDR1 is LGHNA and CDR2 is YNFKEQ. The CDR3 DNA is TGTGCCAGCAGCCAGGGGGCGGCAACTAATGAAAAACTGTTTTTT. Protein product: CASSQGAATNEKLFF.

The V gene is TRBV9, the J gene TRBJ2-7; TRBD1 is a possible D gene (6 bases). The CDR3 extends over 15 amino acids. Trimming cost V 0 bases and J 5 bases, with 15 bases left between them. Germline V gene data show CDR1 as SGDLS and CDR2 as YYNGEE. The CDR3 loop reads CASSVAPRTAHEQYF. As DNA, the CDR3 is TGTGCCAGCAGCGTAGCCCCTCGGACAGCCCACGAGCAGTACTTC.